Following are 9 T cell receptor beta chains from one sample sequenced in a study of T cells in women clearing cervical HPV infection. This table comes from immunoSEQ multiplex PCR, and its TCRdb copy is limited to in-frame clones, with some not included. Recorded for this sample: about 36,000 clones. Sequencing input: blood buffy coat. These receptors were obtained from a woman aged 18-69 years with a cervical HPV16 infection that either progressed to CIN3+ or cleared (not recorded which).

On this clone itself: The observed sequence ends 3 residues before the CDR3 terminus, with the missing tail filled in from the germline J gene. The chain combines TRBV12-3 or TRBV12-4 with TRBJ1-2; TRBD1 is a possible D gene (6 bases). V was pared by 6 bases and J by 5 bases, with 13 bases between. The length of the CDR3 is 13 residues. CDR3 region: CASSQIRGYGYTF. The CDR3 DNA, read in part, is TGTGCCAGCAGCCAGATTAGGGGGTATGGC.

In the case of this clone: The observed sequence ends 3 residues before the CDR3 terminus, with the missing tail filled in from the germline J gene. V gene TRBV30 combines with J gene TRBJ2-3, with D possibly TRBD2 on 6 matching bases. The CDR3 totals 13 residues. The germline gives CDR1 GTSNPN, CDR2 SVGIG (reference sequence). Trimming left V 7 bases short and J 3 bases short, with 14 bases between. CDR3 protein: CASDHSGTDTQYF. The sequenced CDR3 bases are TGTGCCTCGGACCACAGCGGGACAGATACG.

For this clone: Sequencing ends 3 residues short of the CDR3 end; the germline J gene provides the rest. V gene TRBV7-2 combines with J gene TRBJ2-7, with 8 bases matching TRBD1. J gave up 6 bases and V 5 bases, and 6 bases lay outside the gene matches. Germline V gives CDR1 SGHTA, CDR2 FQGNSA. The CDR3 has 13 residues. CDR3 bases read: TGTGCCAGCAGCCCGAACACAGGGGGCGAG. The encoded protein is CASSPNTGGE. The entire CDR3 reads CASSPNTGGEQYF. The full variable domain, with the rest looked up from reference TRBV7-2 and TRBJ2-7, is GAGVSQSPSNKVTEKGKDVELRCDPISGHTALYWYRQSLGQGLEFLIYFQGNSAPDKSGLPSDRFSAERTGGSVSTLTIQRTQQEDSAVYLCASSPNTGGEQYFGPGTRLTVT.

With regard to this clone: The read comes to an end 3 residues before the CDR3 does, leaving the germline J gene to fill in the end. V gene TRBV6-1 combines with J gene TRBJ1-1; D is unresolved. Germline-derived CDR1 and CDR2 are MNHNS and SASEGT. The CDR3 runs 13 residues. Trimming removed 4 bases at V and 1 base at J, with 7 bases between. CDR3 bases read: TGTGCCAGCAGTGGGCAGGAGAACACTGAA. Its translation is CASSGQENTE. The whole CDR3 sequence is CASSGQENTEAFF.

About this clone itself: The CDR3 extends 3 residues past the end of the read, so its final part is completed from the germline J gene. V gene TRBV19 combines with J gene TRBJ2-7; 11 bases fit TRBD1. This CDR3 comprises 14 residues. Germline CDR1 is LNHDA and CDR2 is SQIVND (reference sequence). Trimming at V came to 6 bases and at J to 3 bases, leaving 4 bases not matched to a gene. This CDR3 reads CASSRTGGNYEQYF. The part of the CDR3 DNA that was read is TGTGCCAGTAGCAGGACAGGGGGCAACTACGAG.

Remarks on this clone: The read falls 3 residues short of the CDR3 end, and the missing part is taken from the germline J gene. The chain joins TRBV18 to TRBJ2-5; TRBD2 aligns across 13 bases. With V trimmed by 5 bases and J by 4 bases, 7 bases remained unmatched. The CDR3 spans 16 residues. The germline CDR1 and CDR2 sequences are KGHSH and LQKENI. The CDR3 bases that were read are TGTGCCAGCTCATCACGGACTAGCGGGAGCAGAGAGACC. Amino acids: CASSSRTSGSRET. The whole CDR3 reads CASSSRTSGSRETQYF.

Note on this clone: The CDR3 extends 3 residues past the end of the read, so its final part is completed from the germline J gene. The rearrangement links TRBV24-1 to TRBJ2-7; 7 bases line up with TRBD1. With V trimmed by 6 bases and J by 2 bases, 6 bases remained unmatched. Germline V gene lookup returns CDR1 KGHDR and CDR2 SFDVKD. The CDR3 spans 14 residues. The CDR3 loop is CATSRGQGAYEQYF. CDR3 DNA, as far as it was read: TGTGCCACCAGTCGAGGTCAGGGGGCCTACGAG.

CDR3 in amino acids: CSAPAPTSGSYEQYF. The DNA read from the CDR3 is TGCAGTGCCCCGGCCCCGACTAGCGGGAGTTACGAG. This chain uses TRBV20-1 with TRBJ2-7, with TRBD2 matching over 12 bases. The CDR3 end falls 3 residues outside the read, so it is completed with the germline J gene. Looked up from germline, CDR1 is DFQATT and CDR2 is SNEGSKA (reference sequence). V lost 6 bases and J lost 4; bases outside the gene matches: 10. This CDR3 spans 15 amino acids.

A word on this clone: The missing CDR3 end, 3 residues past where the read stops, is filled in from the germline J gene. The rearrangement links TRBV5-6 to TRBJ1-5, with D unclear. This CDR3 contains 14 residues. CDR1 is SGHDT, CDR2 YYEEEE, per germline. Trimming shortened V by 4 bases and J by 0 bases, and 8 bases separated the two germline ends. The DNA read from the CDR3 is TGTGCCAGCAGCCGCCTACTTAGCAATCAGCCC. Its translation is CASSRLLSNQP. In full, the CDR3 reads CASSRLLSNQPQHF.